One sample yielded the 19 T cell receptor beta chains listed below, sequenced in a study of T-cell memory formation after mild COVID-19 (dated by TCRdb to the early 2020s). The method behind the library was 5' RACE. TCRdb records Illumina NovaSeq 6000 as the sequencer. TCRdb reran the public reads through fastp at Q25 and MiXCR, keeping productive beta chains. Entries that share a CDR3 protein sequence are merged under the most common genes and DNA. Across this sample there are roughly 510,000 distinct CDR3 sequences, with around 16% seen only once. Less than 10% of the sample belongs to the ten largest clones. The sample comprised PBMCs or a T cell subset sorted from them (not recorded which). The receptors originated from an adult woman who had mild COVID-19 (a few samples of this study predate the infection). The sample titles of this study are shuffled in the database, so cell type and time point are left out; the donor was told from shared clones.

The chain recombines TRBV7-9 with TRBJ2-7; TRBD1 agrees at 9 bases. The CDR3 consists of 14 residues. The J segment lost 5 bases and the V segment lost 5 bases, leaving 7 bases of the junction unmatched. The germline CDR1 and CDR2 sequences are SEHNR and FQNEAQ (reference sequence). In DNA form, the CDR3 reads TGTGCCAGCAGCCTGGACAGGGGAGAAGACGAGCAGTACTTC. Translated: CASSLDRGEDEQYF.

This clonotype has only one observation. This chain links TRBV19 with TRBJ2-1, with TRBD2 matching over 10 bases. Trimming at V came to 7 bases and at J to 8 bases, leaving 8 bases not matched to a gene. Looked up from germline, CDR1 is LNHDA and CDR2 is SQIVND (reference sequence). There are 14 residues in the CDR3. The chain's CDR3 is CASTPGLAGDEQFF. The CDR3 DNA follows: TGTGCCAGTACCCCCGGGCTAGCGGGAGATGAGCAGTTCTTC.

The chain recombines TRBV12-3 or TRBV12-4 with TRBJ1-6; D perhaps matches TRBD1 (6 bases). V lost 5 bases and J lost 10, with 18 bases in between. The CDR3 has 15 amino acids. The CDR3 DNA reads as TGTGCCAGCAGTCCCCGACAGGATCGGGGCTCACCCCTCCACTTT. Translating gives CASSPRQDRGSPLHF.

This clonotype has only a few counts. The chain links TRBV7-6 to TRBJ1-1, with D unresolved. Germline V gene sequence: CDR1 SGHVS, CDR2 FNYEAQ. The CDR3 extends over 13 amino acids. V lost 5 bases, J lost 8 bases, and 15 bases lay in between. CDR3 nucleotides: TGTGCCAGCAGCCCCCGGGCTGGGTTGGAAGCTTTCTTT. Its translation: CASSPRAGLEAFF. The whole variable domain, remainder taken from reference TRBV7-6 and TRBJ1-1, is GAGVSQSPRYKVTKRGQDVALRCDPISGHVSLYWYRQALGQGPEFLTYFNYEAQQDKSGLPNDRFSAERPEGSISTLTIQRTEQRDSAMYRCASSPRAGLEAFFGQGTRLTVV.

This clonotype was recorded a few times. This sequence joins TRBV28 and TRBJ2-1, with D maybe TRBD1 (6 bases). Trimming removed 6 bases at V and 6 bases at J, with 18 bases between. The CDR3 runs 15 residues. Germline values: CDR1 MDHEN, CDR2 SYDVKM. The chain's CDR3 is CASSLPGVSGNEQFF. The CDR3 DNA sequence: TGTGCCAGCAGCTTGCCAGGGGTCAGTGGCAATGAGCAGTTCTTC.

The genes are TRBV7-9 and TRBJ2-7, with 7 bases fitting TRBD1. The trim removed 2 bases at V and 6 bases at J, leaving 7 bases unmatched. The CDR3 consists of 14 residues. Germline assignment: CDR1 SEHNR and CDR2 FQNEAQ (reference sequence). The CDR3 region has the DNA TGTGCCAGCAGCTTATTTGAGGGGGCAAGCGAGCAGTACTTC. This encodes CASSLFEGASEQYF.

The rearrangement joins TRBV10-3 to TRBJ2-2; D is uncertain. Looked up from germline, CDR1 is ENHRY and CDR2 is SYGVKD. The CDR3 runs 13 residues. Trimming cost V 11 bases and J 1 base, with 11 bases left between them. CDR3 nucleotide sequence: TGTGCCGCCCGCTTTGGGAACACCGGGGAGCTGTTTTTT. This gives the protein CAARFGNTGELFF.

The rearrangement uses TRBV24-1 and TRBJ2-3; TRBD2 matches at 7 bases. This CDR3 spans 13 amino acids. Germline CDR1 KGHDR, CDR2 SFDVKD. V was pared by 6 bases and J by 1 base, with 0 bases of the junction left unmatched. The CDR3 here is CATSTSGTDTQYF. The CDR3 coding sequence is TGTGCCACCAGTACTAGCGGCACAGATACGCAGTATTTT.

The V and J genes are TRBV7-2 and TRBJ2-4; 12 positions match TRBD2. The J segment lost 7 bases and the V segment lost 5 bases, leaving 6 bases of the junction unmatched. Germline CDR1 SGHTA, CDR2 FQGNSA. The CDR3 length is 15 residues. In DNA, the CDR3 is TGTGCCAGCAGCCCCCGACTAGCGGGGGTCAACATTCAGTACTTC. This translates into CASSPRLAGVNIQYF.

DNA for the CDR3: TGTGCCAGCACCAGAACAGGGGGTTATTCACCCCTCCACTTT. Amino acids: CASTRTGGYSPLHF. V is TRBV6-6 and J is TRBJ1-6, with 8 bases that match TRBD1. Germline V CDR1 and CDR2: MNHNY, SVGAGI (reference sequence). The CDR3 is made up of 14 amino acids. The V and J ends lost 7 bases and 8 bases, in that order; junction bases with no gene match: 7.

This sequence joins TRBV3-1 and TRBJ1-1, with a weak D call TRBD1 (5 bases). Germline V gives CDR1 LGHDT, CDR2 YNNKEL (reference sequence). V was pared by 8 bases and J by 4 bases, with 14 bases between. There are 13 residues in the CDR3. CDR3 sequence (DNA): TGTGCCAGCGAAGTGAGGGGCGGCACTGAAGCTTTCTTT. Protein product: CASEVRGGTEAFF.

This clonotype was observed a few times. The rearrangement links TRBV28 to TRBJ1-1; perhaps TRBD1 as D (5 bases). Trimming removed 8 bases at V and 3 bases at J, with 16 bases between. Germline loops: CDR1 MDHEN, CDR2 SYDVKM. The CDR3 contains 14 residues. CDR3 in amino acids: CASAQGPADTEAFF. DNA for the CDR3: TGTGCCAGCGCCCAGGGACCCGCGGACACTGAAGCTTTCTTT.

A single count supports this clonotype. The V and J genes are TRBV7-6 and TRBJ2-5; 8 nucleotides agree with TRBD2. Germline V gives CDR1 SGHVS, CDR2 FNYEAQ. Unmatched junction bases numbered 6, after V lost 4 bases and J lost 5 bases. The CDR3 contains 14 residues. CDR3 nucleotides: TGTGCCAGCAGCTCCGACGGCGGGGGGGAGACCCAGTACTTC. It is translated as CASSSDGGGETQYF.

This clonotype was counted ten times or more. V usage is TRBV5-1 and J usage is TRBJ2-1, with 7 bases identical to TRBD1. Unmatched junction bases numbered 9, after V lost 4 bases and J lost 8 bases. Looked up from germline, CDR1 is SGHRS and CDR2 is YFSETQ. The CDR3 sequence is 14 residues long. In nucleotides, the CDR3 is TGCGCCAGCAGCCCCAGGACAGGTTGGGATGAGCAGTTCTTC. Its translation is CASSPRTGWDEQFF.

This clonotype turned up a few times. CDR3 bases: TGTGCCAGCAGTTACTCCGGACAGGGCTTCTCACCCCTCCACTTT. This encodes CASSYSGQGFSPLHF. This chain joins TRBV6-5 and TRBJ1-6, with 8 bases matching TRBD1. The germline V gene has CDR1 MNHEY and CDR2 SVGAGI. With 0 bases clipped from V and 10 bases from J, the junction kept 5 bases outside the gene matches. The CDR3 extends over 15 amino acids.

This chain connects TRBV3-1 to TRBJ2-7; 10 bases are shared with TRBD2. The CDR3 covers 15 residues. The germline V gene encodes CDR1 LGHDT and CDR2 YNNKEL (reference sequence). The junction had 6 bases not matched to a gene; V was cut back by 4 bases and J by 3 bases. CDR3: CASSPSLAGLYEQYF. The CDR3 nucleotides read TGTGCCAGCAGCCCTTCACTAGCGGGGCTCTACGAGCAGTACTTC.

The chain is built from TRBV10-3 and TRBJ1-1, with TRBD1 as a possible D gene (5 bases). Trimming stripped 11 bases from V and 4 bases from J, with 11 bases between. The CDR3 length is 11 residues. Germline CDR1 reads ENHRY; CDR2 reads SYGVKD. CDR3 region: CASAGGTEAFF. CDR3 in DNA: TGTGCCTCGGCGGGGGGCACTGAAGCTTTCTTT.

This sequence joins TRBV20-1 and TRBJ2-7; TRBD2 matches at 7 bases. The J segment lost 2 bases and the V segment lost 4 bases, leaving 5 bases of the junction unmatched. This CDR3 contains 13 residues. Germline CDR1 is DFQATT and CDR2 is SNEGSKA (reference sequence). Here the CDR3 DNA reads TGCAGTGCTACCCGGAGCGGGACCTACGAGCAGTACTTC. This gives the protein CSATRSGTYEQYF.

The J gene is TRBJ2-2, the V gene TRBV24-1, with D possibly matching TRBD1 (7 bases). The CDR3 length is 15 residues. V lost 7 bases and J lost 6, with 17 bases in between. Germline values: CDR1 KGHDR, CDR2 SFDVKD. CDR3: CATSLPEGAAGELFF. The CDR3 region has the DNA TGTGCCACCAGCCTCCCGGAGGGGGCGGCCGGGGAGCTGTTTTTT.